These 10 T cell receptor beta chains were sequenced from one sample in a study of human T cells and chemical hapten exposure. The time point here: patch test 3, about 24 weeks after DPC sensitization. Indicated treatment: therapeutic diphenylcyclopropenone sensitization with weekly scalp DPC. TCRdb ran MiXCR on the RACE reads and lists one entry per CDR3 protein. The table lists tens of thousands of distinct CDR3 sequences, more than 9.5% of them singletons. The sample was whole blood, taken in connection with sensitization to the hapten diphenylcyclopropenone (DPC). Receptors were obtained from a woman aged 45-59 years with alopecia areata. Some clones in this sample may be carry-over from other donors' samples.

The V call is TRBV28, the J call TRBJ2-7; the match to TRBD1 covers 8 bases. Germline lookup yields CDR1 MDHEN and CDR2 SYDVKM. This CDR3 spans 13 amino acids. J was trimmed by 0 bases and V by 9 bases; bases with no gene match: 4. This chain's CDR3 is CASRQGSSYEQYF. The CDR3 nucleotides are TGTGCCAGTCGACAGGGGAGCTCCTACGAGCAGTACTTC.

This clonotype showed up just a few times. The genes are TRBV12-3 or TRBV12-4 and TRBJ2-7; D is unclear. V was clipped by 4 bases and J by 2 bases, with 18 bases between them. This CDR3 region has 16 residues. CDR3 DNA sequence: TGTGCCAGCAGTTCCTCCGTTAAGGGCAGGACCTACGAGCAGTACTTC. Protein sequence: CASSSSVKGRTYEQYF.

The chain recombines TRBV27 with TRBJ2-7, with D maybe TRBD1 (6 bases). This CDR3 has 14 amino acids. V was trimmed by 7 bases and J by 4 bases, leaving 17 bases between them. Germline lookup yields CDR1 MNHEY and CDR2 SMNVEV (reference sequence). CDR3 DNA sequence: TGTGCCAGCAAACCTTACGGGGACATGTACGAGCAGTACTTC. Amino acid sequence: CASKPYGDMYEQYF.

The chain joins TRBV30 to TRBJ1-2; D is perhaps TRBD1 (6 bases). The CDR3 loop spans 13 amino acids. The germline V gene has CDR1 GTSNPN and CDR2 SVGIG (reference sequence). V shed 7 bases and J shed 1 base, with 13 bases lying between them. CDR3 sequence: CASSLDSNYGYTF. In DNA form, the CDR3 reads TGTGCCTCGTCCCTGGACAGTAACTATGGCTACACCTTC.

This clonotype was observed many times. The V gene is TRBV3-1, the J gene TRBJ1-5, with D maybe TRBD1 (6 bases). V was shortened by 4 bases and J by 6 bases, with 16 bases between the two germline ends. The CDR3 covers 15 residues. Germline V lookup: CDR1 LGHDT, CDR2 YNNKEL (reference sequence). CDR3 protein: CASSPQAGEGQPQHF. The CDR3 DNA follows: TGTGCCAGCAGCCCACAGGCAGGGGAGGGTCAGCCCCAGCATTTT.

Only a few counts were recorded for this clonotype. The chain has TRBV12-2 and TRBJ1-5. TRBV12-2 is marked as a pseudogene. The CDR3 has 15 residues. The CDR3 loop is CASRLALRLYQPQHF. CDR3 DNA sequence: TGTGCAAGTCGCTTAGCCCTTAGACTGTATCAGCCCCAGCATTTT.

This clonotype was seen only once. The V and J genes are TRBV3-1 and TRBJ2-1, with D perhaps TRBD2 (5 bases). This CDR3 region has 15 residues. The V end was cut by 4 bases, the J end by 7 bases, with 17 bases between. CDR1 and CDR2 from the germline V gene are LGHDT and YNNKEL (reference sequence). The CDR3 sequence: CASSPDSWIRNEQFF. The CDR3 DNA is TGTGCCAGCAGCCCGGACTCCTGGATACGGAATGAGCAGTTCTTC.

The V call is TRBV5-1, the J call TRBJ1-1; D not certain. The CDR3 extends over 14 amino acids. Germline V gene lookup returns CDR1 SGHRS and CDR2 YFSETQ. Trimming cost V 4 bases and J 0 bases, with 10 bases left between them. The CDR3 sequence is CASSKSSMNTEAFF. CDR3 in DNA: TGCGCCAGCAGCAAGTCCAGCATGAACACTGAAGCTTTCTTT.

DNA of the CDR3: TGCAGCGTTGACGACGGCAGCTCTGGGGCCAACGTCCTGACTTTC. Translation: CSVDDGSSGANVLTF. The chain couples TRBV29-1 to TRBJ2-6; D ambiguous. Germline V gene lookup returns CDR1 SQVTM and CDR2 ANQGSEA. Trimming removed 3 bases from V and 0 bases from J, with 9 bases in between. This CDR3 spans 15 amino acids.

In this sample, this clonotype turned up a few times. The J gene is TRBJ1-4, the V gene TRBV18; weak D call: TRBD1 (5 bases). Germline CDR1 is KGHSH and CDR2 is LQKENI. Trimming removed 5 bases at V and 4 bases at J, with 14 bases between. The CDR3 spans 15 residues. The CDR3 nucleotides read TGTGCCAGCTCAACGGTTGACAGCAGTAATGAAAAACTGTTTTTT. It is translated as CASSTVDSSNEKLFF.